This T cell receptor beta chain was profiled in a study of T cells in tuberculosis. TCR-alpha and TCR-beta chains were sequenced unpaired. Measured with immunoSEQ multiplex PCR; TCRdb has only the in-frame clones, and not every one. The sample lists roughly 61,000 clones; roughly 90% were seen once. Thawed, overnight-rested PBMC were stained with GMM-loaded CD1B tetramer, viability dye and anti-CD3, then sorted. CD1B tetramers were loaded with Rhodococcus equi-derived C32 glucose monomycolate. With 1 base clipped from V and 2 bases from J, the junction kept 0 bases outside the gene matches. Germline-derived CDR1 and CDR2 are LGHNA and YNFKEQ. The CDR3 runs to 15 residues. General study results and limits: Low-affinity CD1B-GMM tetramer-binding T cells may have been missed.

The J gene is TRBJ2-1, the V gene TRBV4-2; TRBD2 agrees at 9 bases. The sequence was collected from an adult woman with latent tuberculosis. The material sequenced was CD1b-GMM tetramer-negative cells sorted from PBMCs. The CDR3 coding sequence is TGTGCCAGCAGCCAAGGCGGGGGGGCCTACAATGAGCAGTTCTTC. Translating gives CASSQGGGAYNEQFF.